Presented here are 9 T cell receptor beta chains from one specimen sequenced in a study of T cells in tuberculosis. Thawed, overnight-rested PBMC were stained with GMM-loaded CD1B tetramer, viability dye and anti-CD3, then sorted. The CD1B tetramers carried C32 glucose monomycolate purified from Rhodococcus equi. Generated by immunoSEQ multiplex PCR, the TCRdb table keeps only in-frame clones and is missing some. This table has about 59,000 clones, 81% appearing once. Material: CD1b-GMM tetramer-negative cells sorted from PBMCs. These receptors all come from an adult woman with latent tuberculosis.

The CDR3 region has the DNA TGTGCCATCAGTGATACTAGCGGGGGGTCATCCTACAATGAGCAGTTCTTC. Translating gives CAISDTSGGSSYNEQFF. The gene calls are TRBV10-3 and TRBJ2-1; 12 nucleotides align to TRBD2. Germline values: CDR1 ENHRY, CDR2 SYGVKD. The CDR3 contains 17 residues. V lost 3 bases to trimming and J lost 1 base; unmatched junction nucleotides: 4.

The genes are TRBV29-1 and TRBJ2-1, with a tentative D call TRBD2 (5 bases). The germline V gene encodes CDR1 SQVTM and CDR2 ANQGSEA. Trimming removed 4 bases at V and 10 bases at J, with 17 bases between. CDR3 length equals 13 residues. This CDR3 is CSVVANSGSEQFF. The CDR3 DNA reads TGCAGCGTTGTAGCGAATTCGGGGAGCGAGCAGTTCTTC.

The chain couples TRBV2 to TRBJ1-5; D gene ambiguous. The V gene lost 6 bases and the J gene lost 3 bases, with 15 bases spanning the gap. The germline V gene encodes CDR1 SNHLY and CDR2 FYNNEI. The CDR3 loop spans 15 amino acids. As DNA, the CDR3 is TGTGCCAGCAGCATCGAGACCGGGTACAATCAGCCCCAGCATTTT. Translated: CASSIETGYNQPQHF.

The sample holds one count of this clone. The V and J genes are TRBV7-6 and TRBJ1-6; unclear D gene. The CDR3 runs to 14 residues. The germline V gene encodes CDR1 SGHVS and CDR2 FNYEAQ. V lost 6 bases and J lost 10, with 16 bases in between. The chain's CDR3 is CASSPLQGDSPLHF. The CDR3 DNA follows: TGTGCCAGCAGTCCCCTACAAGGAGACTCACCCCTCCACTTT.

The rearrangement uses TRBV18 and TRBJ2-5, with D uncertain. With 3 bases removed from V and 1 base from J, the gap between germline ends came to 9 bases. Germline V gene sequence: CDR1 KGHSH, CDR2 LQKENI. The CDR3 contains 14 residues. The CDR3 DNA sequence: TGTGCCAGCTCACCTCCTTTCCTCCAAGAGACCCAGTACTTC. This translates into CASSPPFLQETQYF. Looking up the rest from reference TRBV18 and TRBJ2-5 gives the full variable domain: NAGVMQNPRHLVRRRGQEARLRCSPMKGHSHVYWYRQLPEEGLKFMVYLQKENIIDESGMPKERFSAEFPKEGPSILRIQQVVRGDSAAYFCASSPPFLQETQYFGPGTRLLVL.

The rearrangement links TRBV27 to TRBJ1-4; 9 positions match TRBD1. The J segment lost 0 bases and the V segment lost 5 bases, leaving 7 bases of the junction unmatched. Germline assignment: CDR1 MNHEY and CDR2 SMNVEV (reference sequence). The CDR3 runs 17 residues. Here the CDR3 reads CASSPHRGPATNEKLFF. In DNA form, the CDR3 reads TGTGCCAGCAGTCCCCACAGGGGGCCCGCAACTAATGAAAAACTGTTTTTT.

The chain couples TRBV18 to TRBJ2-2; D not resolved. The length of the CDR3 is 16 residues. The germline V gene encodes CDR1 KGHSH and CDR2 LQKENI. Between the trimmed V and J ends, which lost 3 bases and 5 bases, there was a span of 16 bases. In DNA form, the CDR3 reads TGTGCCAGCTCACCCAGAACTGGCCCCGGGACCGGGGAGCTGTTTTTT. Protein sequence: CASSPRTGPGTGELFF.

This chain uses TRBV5-1 with TRBJ1-5; tentative D call: TRBD1 (5 bases). Germline values: CDR1 SGHRS, CDR2 YFSETQ. Trimming removed 0 bases at V and 8 bases at J, with 15 bases between. The CDR3 is made up of 15 amino acids. The DNA for the CDR3 is TGCGCCAGCAGCTTGGCCGGGGGGACGCAGGAGCCCCAGCATTTT. This sequence encodes CASSLAGGTQEPQHF.

The chain carries TRBV28 and TRBJ1-1; D gene uncertain. The germline V gene encodes CDR1 MDHEN and CDR2 SYDVKM. V lost 5 bases, J lost 0 bases, and 10 bases lay in between. This CDR3 is built from 14 residues. This chain's CDR3 is CASSRYIMNTEAFF. CDR3 DNA sequence: TGTGCCAGCAGTCGTTACATCATGAACACTGAAGCTTTCTTT. The variable domain in full, completed from reference TRBV28 and TRBJ1-1, reads DVKVTQSSRYLVKRTGEKVFLECVQDMDHENMFWYRQDPGLGLRLIYFSYDVKMKEKGDIPEGYSVSREKKERFSLILESASTNQTSMYLCASSRYIMNTEAFFGQGTRLTVV.